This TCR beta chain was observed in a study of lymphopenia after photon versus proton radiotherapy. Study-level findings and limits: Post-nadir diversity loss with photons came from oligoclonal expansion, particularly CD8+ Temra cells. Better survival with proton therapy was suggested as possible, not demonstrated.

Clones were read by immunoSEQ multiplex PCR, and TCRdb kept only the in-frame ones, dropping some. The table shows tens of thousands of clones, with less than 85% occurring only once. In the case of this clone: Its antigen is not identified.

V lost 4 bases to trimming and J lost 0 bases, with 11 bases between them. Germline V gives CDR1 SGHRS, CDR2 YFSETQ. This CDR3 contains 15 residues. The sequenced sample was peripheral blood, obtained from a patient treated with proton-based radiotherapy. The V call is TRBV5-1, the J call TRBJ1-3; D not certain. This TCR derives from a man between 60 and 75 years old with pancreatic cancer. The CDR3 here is CASSPSYGSGNTIYF. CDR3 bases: TGCGCCAGCAGCCCCTCCTACGGCTCTGGAAACACCATATATTTT.